The 22 T cell receptor beta chains listed next were all sequenced from one sample in a study of control samples from healthy donors and cancer patients. This table comes from immunoSEQ multiplex PCR, and its TCRdb copy is limited to in-frame clones, with some not included. This sample has roughly 24,000 clones; 75% to 85% occur once, and the top ten carry approximately 22%. Sequenced: PBMCs. These receptors were collected from a man between 60 and 70 years old with colorectal cancer.

This sequence joins TRBV5-5 and TRBJ1-2; the D is unclear. CDR3 length equals 13 residues. In germline, CDR1 is SGHKS, CDR2 YYEKEE (reference sequence). Trimming shortened V by 3 bases and J by 5 bases, and 11 bases separated the two germline ends. The CDR3 here is CASSYATLYGYTF. The DNA for the CDR3 is TGTGCCAGCAGCTACGCCACTCTGTATGGCTACACCTTC.

The genes are TRBV5-1 and TRBJ1-3; D remains unclear. Germline assignment: CDR1 SGHRS and CDR2 YFSETQ. V lost 0 bases and J lost 2, with 9 bases in between. The CDR3 totals 15 residues. The CDR3 DNA follows: TGCGCCAGCAGCTTGGACCCCGCGGCTGGAAACACCATATATTTT. Its translation: CASSLDPAAGNTIYF.

The V gene is TRBV2, the J gene TRBJ2-5; the match to TRBD2 covers 11 bases. Germline assignment: CDR1 SNHLY and CDR2 FYNNEI. The CDR3 extends over 17 amino acids. V shed 2 bases and J 7 bases; nucleotides not matched to a gene: 12. CDR3 residues: CASSESPGLAELGTQYF. DNA of the CDR3: TGTGCCAGCAGTGAATCTCCGGGACTAGCGGAACTGGGGACCCAGTACTTC.

V gene TRBV9 combines with J gene TRBJ1-6; D gene unclear. CDR1 SGDLS and CDR2 YYNGEE come from the germline V gene. Between the trimmed V and J ends, which lost 3 bases and 0 bases, there was a span of 19 bases. The CDR3 runs to 19 residues. The CDR3 reads CASSAKQIGTSSYNSPLHF. The CDR3 region has the DNA TGTGCCAGCAGCGCGAAACAGATTGGAACGAGCTCCTATAATTCACCCCTCCACTTT.

The chain employs TRBV5-1 and TRBJ2-5; D ambiguous. The ends were cut back, 0 bases at V and 0 bases at J, with 9 bases in the middle. Germline V lookup: CDR1 SGHRS, CDR2 YFSETQ. This CDR3 region has 15 residues. The CDR3 DNA sequence: TGCGCCAGCAGCTTGGGGATTGGGGACCAAGAGACCCAGTACTTC. The encoded protein is CASSLGIGDQETQYF.

The chain is built from TRBV13 and TRBJ1-1, with a tentative D call TRBD1 (5 bases). The germline V and J ends were trimmed by 5 bases and 5 bases, with 9 bases remaining between them. Germline lookup yields CDR1 PRHDT and CDR2 FYEKMQ (reference sequence). CDR3 length: 12 amino acids. Written as DNA, the CDR3 is TGTGCCAGCAGCCGTGGGGGGACTGAAGCTTTCTTT. This gives the protein CASSRGGTEAFF.

This clone showed up just once. The chain has TRBV19 and TRBJ2-2; 10 bases match TRBD1. V was pared by 7 bases and J by 7 bases, with 12 bases of the junction left unmatched. The germline V gene encodes CDR1 LNHDA and CDR2 SQIVND (reference sequence). The CDR3 is 16 amino acids. CDR3 residues: CASIRSGQGRVGELFF. The CDR3 DNA is TGTGCCAGTATTCGGTCGGGACAGGGGCGCGTCGGGGAGCTGTTTTTT.

This clone occurred a few times. The chain employs TRBV12-5 and TRBJ1-1; D uncertain. Germline CDR1 reads LGHNT; CDR2 reads FRNRAP. The CDR3 is 14 amino acids. The ends were cut back, 6 bases at V and 0 bases at J, with 11 bases in the middle. In nucleotides, the CDR3 is TGTGCTAGTGGGGTGGAGCGAGTGAACACTGAAGCTTTCTTT. Translated, it gives CASGVERVNTEAFF.

The chain combines TRBV21-1 with TRBJ2-1; TRBD2, the table's D call, lacks a check against the DNA. TRBV21-1 is assigned pseudogene status. The CDR3 totals 14 residues. The CDR3 region has the DNA TGTGCCAGCAGCATAAGACTAGCGGGGGCCCTGGAGTTCTTC. It codes for CASSIRLAGALEFF.

This rearrangement joins TRBV5-1 to TRBJ1-1, with D tentatively TRBD1 (6 bases). This CDR3 comprises 13 residues. Deletions cut 0 bases from V and 7 bases from J, with 10 bases between. Germline CDR1 and CDR2: SGHRS and YFSETQ. CDR3 DNA: TGCGCCAGCAGCTTGGACAGGGCGGGTGAAGCTTTCTTT. The encoded protein is CASSLDRAGEAFF. The full variable domain, with the rest looked up from reference TRBV5-1 and TRBJ1-1, is KAGVTQTPRYLIKTRGQQVTLSCSPISGHRSVSWYQQTPGQGLQFLFEYFSETQRNKGNFPGRFSGRQFSNSRSEMNVSTLELGDSALYLCASSLDRAGEAFFGQGTRLTVV.

For the CDR3, the DNA is TGTGCCAGCAGCTTGGGACAGGGGATCACAGATACGCAGTATTTT. This codes for CASSLGQGITDTQYF. The chain is built from TRBV7-9 and TRBJ2-3; TRBD1 matches at 10 bases. This CDR3 spans 15 amino acids. Germline CDR1 is SEHNR and CDR2 is FQNEAQ (reference sequence). Trimming at V came to 3 bases and at J to 2 bases, leaving 2 bases not matched to a gene.

The chain has TRBV6-2 or TRBV6-3 and TRBJ2-7; 7 bases fit TRBD1. Germline CDR1 is MNHEY and CDR2 is SVGEGT. The CDR3 runs 13 residues. V was pared by 5 bases and J by 3 bases, with 4 bases of the junction left unmatched. CDR3 bases: TGTGCCAGCAGTAAAGGACAGGTCTACGAGCAGTACGTC. Residues: CASSKGQVYEQYV.

The rearrangement uses TRBV24-1 and TRBJ2-5; 7 positions match TRBD2. The V and J ends lost 5 bases and 5 bases, in that order; junction bases with no gene match: 13. This CDR3 contains 16 residues. Germline assignment: CDR1 KGHDR and CDR2 SFDVKD. The CDR3 region is CATSVGGEGNTETQYF. The CDR3 DNA follows: TGTGCCACCAGTGTAGGTGGGGAGGGGAATACGGAGACCCAGTACTTC.

The chain has TRBV12-3 or TRBV12-4 and TRBJ1-1; D is unclear. The CDR3 has 13 amino acids. The V end lost 6 bases, the J end lost 0 bases, and 8 bases lay between the germline ends. The CDR3 DNA follows: TGTGCCAGCAGCTACGATATGAACACTGAAGCTTTCTTT. It codes for CASSYDMNTEAFF.

The V call is TRBV5-1, the J call TRBJ2-3, with D possibly being TRBD1 (6 bases). Per the germline V gene, CDR1 is SGHRS and CDR2 is YFSETQ. CDR3 length: 15 amino acids. Trimming stripped 4 bases from V and 0 bases from J, with 12 bases between. In DNA form, the CDR3 reads TGCGCCAGCAGCCCGGGACACCTTAGCACAGATACGCAGTATTTT. This sequence encodes CASSPGHLSTDTQYF.

In this sample, this clone turned up a few times. The V and J genes are TRBV5-5 and TRBJ1-1; D gene ambiguous. Germline CDR1 is SGHKS and CDR2 is YYEKEE (reference sequence). This CDR3 spans 13 amino acids. V was shortened by 2 bases and J by 1 base, with 6 bases between the two germline ends. The CDR3, as DNA: TGTGCCAGCAGCTTCCCACAGAACACTGAAGCTTTCTTT. It specifies CASSFPQNTEAFF.

In this sample, this clone turned up once. The V gene is TRBV19, the J gene TRBJ1-5; D is undetermined. The CDR3 loop spans 13 amino acids. Trimming shortened V by 5 bases and J by 6 bases, and 11 bases separated the two germline ends. CDR1 LNHDA and CDR2 SQIVND come from the germline V gene (reference sequence). CDR3: CASSLGFGQPQHF. CDR3 DNA sequence: TGTGCCAGTAGTTTGGGTTTTGGTCAGCCCCAGCATTTT.

This chain connects TRBV28 to TRBJ2-3; D unclear. Trimming shortened V by 1 base and J by 0 bases, and 8 bases separated the two germline ends. From germline, CDR1 is MDHEN and CDR2 SYDVKM. CDR3 length equals 15 residues. The CDR3 bases are TGTGCCAGCAGTTTATTACAAAGTAGCACAGATACGCAGTATTTT. It is translated as CASSLLQSSTDTQYF.

The chain recombines TRBV5-1 with TRBJ2-1, with D maybe TRBD1 (5 bases). This CDR3 contains 15 residues. Trimming left V 2 bases short and J 6 bases short, with 15 bases between. Germline V lookup: CDR1 SGHRS, CDR2 YFSETQ. This CDR3 reads CASSFGTGLTNEQFF. For the CDR3, the DNA is TGCGCCAGCAGCTTTGGTACAGGATTAACCAATGAGCAGTTCTTC.

The V call is TRBV5-1, the J call TRBJ2-7, with D perhaps TRBD1 or TRBD2 (5 bases each). With 5 bases removed from V and 7 bases from J, the gap between germline ends came to 19 bases. Germline assignment: CDR1 SGHRS and CDR2 YFSETQ. This CDR3 spans 14 amino acids. CDR3 loop: CASSFDGTTGEQYF. The CDR3 nucleotides are TGCGCCAGCAGTTTCGACGGGACCACGGGGGAGCAGTACTTC. Drawing the rest from reference TRBV5-1 and TRBJ2-7, the complete variable domain is KAGVTQTPRYLIKTRGQQVTLSCSPISGHRSVSWYQQTPGQGLQFLFEYFSETQRNKGNFPGRFSGRQFSNSRSEMNVSTLELGDSALYLCASSFDGTTGEQYFGPGTRLTVT.

The genes are TRBV7-6 and TRBJ2-3, with D unclear. The germline V gene encodes CDR1 SGHVS and CDR2 FNYEAQ. The ends were cut back, 1 base at V and 1 base at J, with 0 bases in the middle. The CDR3 is made up of 12 amino acids. For the CDR3, the DNA is TGTGCCAGCAGCTTAGGCACAGATACGCAGTATTTT. Translating gives CASSLGTDTQYF.

The V and J genes are TRBV4-3 and TRBJ2-5; no definite D call. There are 13 residues in the CDR3. Trimming left V 0 bases short and J 1 base short, with 3 bases between. The germline CDR1 and CDR2 sequences are LGHNA and YSLEER. CDR3 sequence reads: CASSQDFQETQYF. In nucleotides, the CDR3 is TGCGCCAGCAGCCAAGACTTCCAAGAGACCCAGTACTTC.